These 17 T cell receptor beta chains were all obtained from the same sample, sequenced in a study of identical twins. Via MiXCR, TCRdb re-called the 5' RACE reads, giving one row per CDR3 protein. The sample lists under 900,000 distinct CDR3 sequences; about 18% were seen once. These same records also appear under a second study, on T cells expressing NK-cell markers.

What was sequenced was PBMCs. All receptors derive from a young woman in good health.

In its sample, this clonotype was seen a few times. The genes are TRBV29-1 and TRBJ2-7; D is uncertain. The CDR3 is 10 amino acids. CDR1 is SQVTM and CDR2 is ANQGSEA in the germline V gene. With 7 bases removed from V and 4 bases from J, the gap between germline ends came to 8 bases. The CDR3: CSALFYEQYF. CDR3 DNA: TGCAGCGCCTTATTTTACGAGCAGTACTTC.

The chain carries TRBV28 and TRBJ2-7; 14 positions match TRBD2. This CDR3 is 15 amino acids long. The V segment lost 6 bases and the J segment 1 base; nucleotides outside the gene matches: 2. Germline V gene data show CDR1 as MDHEN and CDR2 as SYDVKM. As DNA, the CDR3 is TGTGCCAGCAGACGGACTAGCGGGGGGTCCTACGAGCAGTACTTC. Amino acid sequence: CASRRTSGGSYEQYF.

The chain carries TRBV7-2 and TRBJ2-7; D possibly matches TRBD1 or TRBD2 (5 bases each). Trimming removed 0 bases at V and 3 bases at J, with 9 bases between. CDR3 size: 14 residues. Germline-derived CDR1 and CDR2 are SGHTA and FQGNSA. CDR3 residues: CASSLAGPHYEQYF. The CDR3 DNA is TGTGCCAGCAGCTTAGCGGGACCCCACTACGAGCAGTACTTC.

This clonotype was seen only a few times. CDR3 nucleotides: TGTGCCAGCAGCCCGGTGGCGGGGAACACCGGGGAGCTGTTTTTT. This sequence encodes CASSPVAGNTGELFF. The V call is TRBV5-6, the J call TRBJ2-2, with D maybe TRBD2 (5 bases). The germline V and J ends were trimmed by 4 bases and 1 base, with 11 bases remaining between them. Germline V gene data show CDR1 as SGHDT and CDR2 as YYEEEE. This CDR3 region has 15 residues.

The chain employs TRBV10-2 and TRBJ2-5, with 7 bases fitting TRBD2. This CDR3 region has 15 residues. Trimming cost V 2 bases and J 3 bases; bases outside gene matches: 6. Germline V gene sequence: CDR1 WSHSY, CDR2 SAAADI. The chain's CDR3 is CASSEPSSGKETQYF. In DNA, the CDR3 is TGCGCCAGCAGTGAGCCTTCGAGCGGGAAAGAGACCCAGTACTTC.

This clonotype has only a few counts. The chain uses TRBV25-1 and TRBJ2-7; TRBD2 might be the D (5 bases). CDR1 and CDR2 (germline): MGHDK, SYGVNS. There are 13 residues in the CDR3. Trimming removed 9 bases from V and 3 bases from J, with 15 bases in between. This CDR3 is CARSPLDNYEQYF. CDR3 DNA sequence: TGTGCCAGAAGTCCACTAGACAACTACGAGCAGTACTTC.

Ten or more counts support this clonotype. The chain uses TRBV20-1 and TRBJ2-1, with 12 bases aligning to TRBD2. Germline CDR1 reads DFQATT; CDR2 reads SNEGSKA (reference sequence). The CDR3 is made up of 16 amino acids. The junction had 14 bases not matched to a gene; V was cut back by 5 bases and J by 9 bases. The CDR3 sequence is CSADRLAGDRSGEQFF. CDR3 bases: TGCAGTGCTGACCGACTAGCGGGGGATAGATCGGGTGAGCAGTTCTTC.

The V gene is TRBV5-1, the J gene TRBJ2-3, with no clear D. The germline CDR1 and CDR2 sequences are SGHRS and YFSETQ. The CDR3 spans 14 residues. The germline V and J ends were trimmed by 1 base and 0 bases, with 6 bases remaining between them. The CDR3 DNA sequence: TGCGCCAGCAGCTTGCAGGACAGCACAGATACGCAGTATTTT. Translated: CASSLQDSTDTQYF.

This chain uses TRBV6-1 with TRBJ2-3; a weak D match, TRBD2 (5 bases). The V end was cut by 3 bases, the J end by 4 bases, with 14 bases between. The germline V gene encodes CDR1 MNHNS and CDR2 SASEGT. CDR3 length equals 15 residues. CDR3 DNA: TGTGCCAGCAGTGATATTGACCTGAGGGCAGATACGCAGTATTTT. Translating it yields CASSDIDLRADTQYF.

The table lists this clonotype with a few counts. The chain links TRBV20-1 to TRBJ1-6; maybe TRBD1 (6 bases). Germline CDR1 and CDR2: DFQATT and SNEGSKA (reference sequence). Trimming pared 4 bases from V and 7 bases from J, leaving 11 bases between. The CDR3 covers 13 residues. The CDR3, as DNA: TGCAGTGCTAATTACCAGGGGAATTCACCCCTCCACTTT. Protein sequence: CSANYQGNSPLHF.

This clonotype has only a few counts. The chain employs TRBV12-3 or TRBV12-4 and TRBJ2-1; perhaps TRBD2 as D (6 bases). CDR3 size: 13 residues. With 5 bases removed from V and 12 bases from J, the gap between germline ends came to 17 bases. The chain's CDR3 is CASSHLLTGVQFF. DNA for the CDR3: TGTGCCAGCAGTCACCTCCTTACGGGAGTGCAGTTCTTC.

The table lists this clonotype with a few counts. CDR3 sequence reads: CSVRVTGQGASFF. For the CDR3, the DNA is TGCAGCGTCCGAGTGACGGGACAGGGGGCCTCTTTCTTT. The chain is built from TRBV29-1 and TRBJ1-1, with 12 bases lining up with TRBD1. The CDR3 is 13 residues long. CDR1 and CDR2 (germline): SQVTM, ANQGSEA. J lost 12 bases, V lost 6 bases, and 11 bases had no gene match.

This clonotype was detected only a few times. V gene TRBV7-8 combines with J gene TRBJ2-5; D gene uncertain. Trimming removed 2 bases from V and 2 bases from J, with 12 bases in between. The length of the CDR3 is 15 residues. CDR1 is SGHVS, CDR2 FQNEAQ, per germline. In nucleotides, the CDR3 is TGTGCCAGCAGCTTAATGATCCTCGTACAAGAGACCCAGTACTTC. This encodes CASSLMILVQETQYF.

This clonotype occurred a few times. The V gene is TRBV20-1, the J gene TRBJ1-5; D unclear. With 6 bases removed from V and 10 bases from J, the gap between germline ends came to 22 bases. CDR1 is DFQATT, CDR2 SNEGSKA, per germline (reference sequence). This CDR3 is 14 amino acids long. CDR3 sequence reads: CSAPESRPPYPQHF. CDR3 in DNA: TGCAGTGCCCCCGAATCGCGCCCTCCTTACCCCCAGCATTTT.

This clonotype has a handful of counts. The chain couples TRBV6-5 to TRBJ1-2; D ambiguous. CDR1 MNHEY and CDR2 SVGAGI come from the germline V gene. The CDR3 covers 12 residues. The ends were cut back, 5 bases at V and 7 bases at J, with 11 bases in the middle. The CDR3 sequence: CASSKGPRGYTF. CDR3 DNA: TGTGCCAGCAGTAAGGGCCCTCGTGGCTACACCTTC.

This clonotype was seen more than once but under ten times. The V gene is TRBV3-1, the J gene TRBJ2-7, with a possible D match to TRBD2 (6 bases). The CDR3 runs to 14 residues. V was trimmed by 0 bases and J by 7 bases, leaving 13 bases between them. Germline assignment: CDR1 LGHDT and CDR2 YNNKEL (reference sequence). Here the CDR3 reads CASSQEGGRGEQYF. The CDR3 nucleotides are TGTGCCAGCAGCCAAGAGGGTGGGCGGGGTGAGCAGTACTTC.

This clonotype appeared a few times. This chain joins TRBV5-1 and TRBJ1-5; D is ambiguous. V dropped 3 bases and J dropped 6 bases, with 13 bases sitting between them. Germline V gene sequence: CDR1 SGHRS, CDR2 YFSETQ. This CDR3 is 14 amino acids long. In DNA form, the CDR3 reads TGCGCCAGCAGCTCGTCCCCCCAGGCTCAGCCCCAGCATTTT. Translated: CASSSSPQAQPQHF.